The text below deals with one TCR beta chain. Study processing details: Amplification of reference gene primers was used by the study to estimate nucleated cell counts. Data came from immunoSEQ multiplex PCR; TCRdb stores just in-frame clones and leaves some out. The V and J calls and clone size come from that table; D and trimming were worked out from the DNA. This sample has about 68,000 clones, with 65% to 80% found just once. The data originate from a study of blood T cell repertoires in COVID-19. As for the study in general: There were acute and convalescent COVID-19 samples, and they came from the United States, Italy and Spain. PBMCs, B-cell-depleted T cells, or T cells provided the cDNA or gDNA that made up the material.

V shed 0 bases and J 3 bases; nucleotides not matched to a gene: 8. CDR3 length equals 18 residues. Per the germline V gene, CDR1 is LGHNT and CDR2 is FRNRAP. The receptor comes from a human donor in a cohort sampled during active COVID-19. The chain couples TRBV12-5 to TRBJ2-3; 11 nucleotides match TRBD2. What was sequenced was peripheral blood. The CDR3 region has the DNA TGTGCTAGTGGTTTGGTAGGGCTAGCGGGGGGTTGGACAGATACGCAGTATTTT. Residues: CASGLVGLAGGWTDTQYF.